Listed here are 18 T cell receptor beta chains from one sample, sequenced in a study of blood T cell repertoires in COVID-19 (TCRdb year 2020). The receptor library was made with the immunoSEQ multiplex PCR assay. Not all clones reach the TCRdb copy of this immuneACCESS table, which keeps in-frame sequences only. Checked studies attribute under half of the gap to unresolved V genes and leave the rest unexplained. A total of some 75,000 clones appear in this sample, approximately 90% of them only once. The ten largest clones represent 0.58% of the sample. The sample comprised peripheral blood. These receptor sequences come from a man between 60 and 75 years old with acute or convalescent COVID-19.

The J gene is TRBJ1-6, the V gene TRBV12-3 or TRBV12-4; D is unresolved. V was trimmed by 5 bases and J by 10 bases, leaving 12 bases between them. The CDR3 covers 13 residues. CDR3 coding DNA: TGTGCCAGCAGTCCTCAGACAAGATCACCCCTCCACTTT. Its translation: CASSPQTRSPLHF.

This sequence joins TRBV7-3 and TRBJ1-2; D is unresolved. The CDR3 has 14 amino acids. V gave up 5 bases and J gave up 8 bases, with 18 bases separating them. Germline CDR1 SGHTA, CDR2 FQGTGA. The CDR3 coding sequence is TGTGCCAGCAGCATGGCTGGAGGGTTGGAGGGCTACACCTTC. This codes for CASSMAGGLEGYTF.

V and J are TRBV7-9 and TRBJ2-3, with no clear D. There are 16 residues in the CDR3. Germline CDR1 is SEHNR and CDR2 is FQNEAQ (reference sequence). The V end was cut by 6 bases, the J end by 1 base, with 17 bases between. The CDR3 here is CASRTTAGEGTDTQYF. The CDR3 DNA reads as TGTGCCAGCAGAACCACGGCCGGCGAGGGCACAGATACGCAGTATTTT.

The chain recombines TRBV6-1 with TRBJ1-4; D gene unclear. The CDR3 extends over 14 amino acids. Trimming took off 3 bases at V and 5 bases at J, with 10 bases between the two ends. The V gene's germline CDR1 is MNHNS and CDR2 SASEGT. CDR3 amino acids: CASSDDRRNEKLFF. DNA of the CDR3: TGTGCCAGCAGTGACGACCGCAGGAATGAAAAACTGTTTTTT.

This sequence joins TRBV6-1 and TRBJ1-2, with 7 bases identical to TRBD1. Germline V gives CDR1 MNHNS, CDR2 SASEGT. This CDR3 comprises 15 residues. J was trimmed by 0 bases and V by 2 bases; bases with no gene match: 3. CDR3 amino acids: CASSEWGTANYGYTF. CDR3 coding DNA: TGTGCCAGCAGTGAATGGGGGACAGCTAACTATGGCTACACCTTC.

The rearrangement links TRBV5-4 to TRBJ2-5, with D maybe TRBD2 (7 bases). This CDR3 comprises 14 residues. Germline CDR1 reads SGHNT; CDR2 reads YYREEE (reference sequence). V was clipped by 2 bases and J by 2 bases, with 10 bases between them. The CDR3 region has the DNA TGTGCCAGCAGCTTCGCGGGGGCACAAGAGACCCAGTACTTC. The encoded protein is CASSFAGAQETQYF.

V gene TRBV7-8 combines with J gene TRBJ1-4, with D possibly being TRBD1 (5 bases). The germline V and J ends were trimmed by 5 bases and 9 bases, with 10 bases remaining between them. CDR3 length: 12 residues. Germline CDR1 is SGHVS and CDR2 is FQNEAQ. The CDR3 protein is CASSLRQKKLFF. CDR3 coding DNA: TGTGCCAGCAGCCTAAGACAGAAAAAACTGTTTTTT.

The CDR3 nucleotides read TGTGCCAGCAGCCAAGGGACAGGGTCAGAGACCCAGTACTTC. Translating gives CASSQGTGSETQYF. The chain combines TRBV3-1 (or the pseudogene TRBV3-2) with TRBJ2-5; 8 bases map to TRBD1. This CDR3 spans 14 amino acids. Germline V lookup: CDR1 LGHDT, CDR2 YNNKEL (reference sequence). Trimming cost V 1 base and J 4 bases; bases outside gene matches: 2.

This clone was seen just once. This rearrangement joins TRBV19 to TRBJ1-5, with TRBD1 as a possible D gene (5 bases). Germline values: CDR1 LNHDA, CDR2 SQIVND (reference sequence). Trimming shortened V by 3 bases and J by 3 bases, and 9 bases separated the two germline ends. CDR3 length: 14 amino acids. The CDR3 bases are TGTGCCAGTAGTATCCTACAGGACAATCAGCCCCAGCATTTT. The encoded protein is CASSILQDNQPQHF. Complete variable domain (other parts from reference TRBV19 and TRBJ1-5): DGGITQSPKYLFRKEGQNVTLSCEQNLNHDAMYWYRQDPGQGLRLIYYSQIVNDFQKGDIAEGYSVSREKKESFPLTVTSAQKNPTAFYLCASSILQDNQPQHFGDGTRLSIL.

A remark on this clone: At one end the junction does not follow the germline gene, possibly because of a read error. The V gene is TRBV9, the J gene TRBJ1-2, with 8 bases aligning to TRBD1. Germline CDR1 SGDLS, CDR2 YYNGEE. The CDR3 spans 11 residues. The CDR3 region has the DNA TGTGCCAGCAGCGTTAGCAGGGGGCTCTCATTC. Its protein product is CASSVSRGLSF.

This chain links TRBV5-1 with TRBJ1-1; weak D call: TRBD1 (5 bases). V gave up 3 bases and J gave up 0 bases, with 12 bases separating them. The CDR3 is 15 residues long. Germline V CDR1 and CDR2: SGHRS, YFSETQ. The CDR3: CASSSGGSMNTEAFF. Here the CDR3 DNA reads TGCGCCAGCAGCTCCGGGGGTTCCATGAACACTGAAGCTTTCTTT.

The chain uses TRBV5-4 and TRBJ2-3, with no clear D. V shed 4 bases and J shed 2 bases, with 5 bases lying between them. Per germline, CDR1 SGHNT and CDR2 YYREEE (reference sequence). CDR3 size: 12 residues. CDR3 sequence reads: CASSLDTDTQYF. CDR3 nucleotides: TGTGCCAGCAGCCTAGACACAGATACGCAGTATTTT.

The chain uses TRBV9 and TRBJ2-2, with D maybe TRBD2 (6 bases). Germline V CDR1 and CDR2: SGDLS, YYNGEE. The CDR3 loop spans 17 amino acids. Trimming stripped 4 bases from V and 5 bases from J, with 21 bases between. The CDR3 loop reads CASSSALAGSGTGELFF. DNA of the CDR3: TGTGCCAGCAGCTCCGCTCTTGCGGGATCTGGGACCGGGGAGCTGTTTTTT. The full variable domain, in which reference TRBV9 and TRBJ2-2 provide the parts outside the CDR3, is DSGVTQTPKHLITATGQRVTLRCSPRSGDLSVYWYQQSLDQGLQFLIQYYNGEERAKGNILERFSAQQFPDLHSELNLSSLELGDSALYFCASSSALAGSGTGELFFGEGSRLTVL.

This chain connects TRBV25-1 to TRBJ1-3; D perhaps matches TRBD1 (6 bases). The CDR3 runs 16 residues. Trimming removed 3 bases from V and 2 bases from J, with 14 bases in between. From germline, CDR1 is MGHDK and CDR2 SYGVNS. The CDR3 reads CASSEASGEPGNTIYF. CDR3 nucleotide sequence: TGTGCCAGCAGTGAGGCTTCAGGGGAGCCTGGAAACACCATATATTTT.

V gene TRBV3-1 (or the pseudogene TRBV3-2) combines with J gene TRBJ2-3, with D possibly matching TRBD2 (6 bases). CDR3 size: 14 residues. V was shortened by 3 bases and J by 0 bases, with 7 bases between the two germline ends. CDR1 and CDR2 (germline): LGHDT, YNNKEL (reference sequence). Written as DNA, the CDR3 is TGTGCCAGCAGCCAGCGGGAAAGCACAGATACGCAGTATTTT. Translating gives CASSQRESTDTQYF.

V is TRBV30 and J is TRBJ1-2, with D possibly matching TRBD1 (5 bases). V gave up 4 bases and J gave up 7 bases, with 16 bases separating them. CDR1 and CDR2 (germline): GTSNPN, SVGIG (reference sequence). The CDR3 length is 13 residues. CDR3 in DNA: TGTGCCTGGAAGCTTAAGGGGCTGGGTGGCTACACCTTC. Translated, it gives CAWKLKGLGGYTF.

The genes are TRBV11-3 and TRBJ2-2; 10 nucleotides agree with TRBD2. The CDR3 consists of 17 residues. J lost 5 bases, V lost 5 bases, and 11 bases had no gene match. Germline assignment: CDR1 SGHNT and CDR2 YENEEA. The CDR3 is CASSREELAGATGELFF. In nucleotides, the CDR3 is TGTGCCAGCAGCCGAGAGGAGCTAGCGGGGGCGACCGGGGAGCTGTTTTTT.

J is TRBJ2-1 and V is TRBV21-1; the D call TRBD1 from the table was never checked on the DNA. TRBV21-1 is annotated as a pseudogene. There are 18 residues in the CDR3. The CDR3 region is CASSTKTSQGAANNEQFF. The CDR3 DNA is TGTGCCAGCAGCACCAAAACGTCACAGGGAGCCGCAAATAATGAGCAGTTCTTC.